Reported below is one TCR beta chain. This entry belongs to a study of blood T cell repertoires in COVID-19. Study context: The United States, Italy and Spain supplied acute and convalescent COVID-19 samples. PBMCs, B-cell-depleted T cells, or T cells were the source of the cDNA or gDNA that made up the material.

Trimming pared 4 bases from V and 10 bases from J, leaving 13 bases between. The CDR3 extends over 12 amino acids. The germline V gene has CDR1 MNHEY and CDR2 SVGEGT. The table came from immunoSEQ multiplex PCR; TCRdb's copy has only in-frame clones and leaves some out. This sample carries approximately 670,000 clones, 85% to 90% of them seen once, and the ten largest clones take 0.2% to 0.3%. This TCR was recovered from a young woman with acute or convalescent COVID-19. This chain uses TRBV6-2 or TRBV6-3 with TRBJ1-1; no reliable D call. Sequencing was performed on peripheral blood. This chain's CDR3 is CASSSAGLLAFF. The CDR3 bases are TGTGCCAGCAGTTCCGCGGGCTTGTTAGCTTTCTTT.